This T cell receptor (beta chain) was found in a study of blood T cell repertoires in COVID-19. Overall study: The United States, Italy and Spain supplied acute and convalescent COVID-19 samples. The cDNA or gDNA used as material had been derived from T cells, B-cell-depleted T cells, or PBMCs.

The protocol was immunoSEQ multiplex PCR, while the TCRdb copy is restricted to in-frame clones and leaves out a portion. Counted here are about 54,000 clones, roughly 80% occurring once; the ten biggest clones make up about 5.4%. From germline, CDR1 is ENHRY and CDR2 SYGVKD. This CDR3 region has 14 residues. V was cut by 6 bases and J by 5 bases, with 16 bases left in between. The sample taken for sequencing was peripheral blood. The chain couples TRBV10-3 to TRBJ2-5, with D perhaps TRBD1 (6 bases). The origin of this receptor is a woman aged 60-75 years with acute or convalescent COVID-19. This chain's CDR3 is CAIRDSSAEETQYF. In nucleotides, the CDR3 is TGTGCCATCAGGGACAGCTCGGCGGAGGAGACCCAGTACTTC.